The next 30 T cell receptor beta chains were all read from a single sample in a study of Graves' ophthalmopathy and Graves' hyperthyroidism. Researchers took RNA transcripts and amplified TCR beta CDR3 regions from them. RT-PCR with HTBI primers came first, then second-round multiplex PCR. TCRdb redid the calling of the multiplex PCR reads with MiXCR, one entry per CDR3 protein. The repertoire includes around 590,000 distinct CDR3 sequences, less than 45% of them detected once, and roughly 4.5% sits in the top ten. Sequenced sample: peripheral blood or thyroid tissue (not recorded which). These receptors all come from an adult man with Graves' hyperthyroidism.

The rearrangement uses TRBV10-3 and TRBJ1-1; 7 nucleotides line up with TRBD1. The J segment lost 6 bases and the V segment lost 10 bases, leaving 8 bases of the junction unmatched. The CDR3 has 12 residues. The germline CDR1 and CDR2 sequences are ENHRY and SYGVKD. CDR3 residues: CASRQGGAEAFF. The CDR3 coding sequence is TGTGCCAGCCGACAGGGTGGGGCTGAAGCTTTCTTT.

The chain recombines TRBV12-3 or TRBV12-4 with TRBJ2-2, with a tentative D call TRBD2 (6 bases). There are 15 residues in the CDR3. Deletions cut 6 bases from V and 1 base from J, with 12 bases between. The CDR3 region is CASSEGRGNTGELFF. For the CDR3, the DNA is TGTGCCAGCAGCGAGGGGCGGGGGAACACCGGGGAGCTGTTTTTT.

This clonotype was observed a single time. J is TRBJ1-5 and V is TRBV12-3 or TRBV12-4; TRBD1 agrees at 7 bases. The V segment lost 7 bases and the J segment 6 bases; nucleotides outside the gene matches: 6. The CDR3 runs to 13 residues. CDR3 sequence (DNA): TGTGCCAGCACCGCCGGGACAGCTCAGCCCCAGCATTTT. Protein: CASTAGTAQPQHF.

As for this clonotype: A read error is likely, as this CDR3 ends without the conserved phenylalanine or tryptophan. The CDR3 bases are TGTGCCAGCAGCGGGACAGGCCATTCACCCCTCCACTTG. It is translated as CASSGTGHSPLHL. The genes are TRBV9 and TRBJ1-6, with 7 bases lining up with TRBD1. This CDR3 has 13 residues. The J segment lost 8 bases and the V segment lost 3 bases, leaving 2 bases of the junction unmatched. CDR1 is SGDLS and CDR2 is YYNGEE in the germline V gene.

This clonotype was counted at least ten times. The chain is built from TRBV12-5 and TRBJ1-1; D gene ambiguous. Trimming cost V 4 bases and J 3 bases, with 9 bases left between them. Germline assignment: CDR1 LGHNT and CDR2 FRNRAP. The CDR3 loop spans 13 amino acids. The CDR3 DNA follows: TGTGCTAGTGGTTCAAGGGTGGACACTGAAGCTTTCTTT. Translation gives CASGSRVDTEAFF.

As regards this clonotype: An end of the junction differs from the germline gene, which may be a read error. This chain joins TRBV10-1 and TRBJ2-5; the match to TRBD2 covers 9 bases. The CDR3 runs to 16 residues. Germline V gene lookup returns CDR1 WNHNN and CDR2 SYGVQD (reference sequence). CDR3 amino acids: CASSDSGTSNQETQYF. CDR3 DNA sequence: TGTGCCAGCAGTGATTCCGGGACTAGCAATCAAGAGACCCAGTACTTC.

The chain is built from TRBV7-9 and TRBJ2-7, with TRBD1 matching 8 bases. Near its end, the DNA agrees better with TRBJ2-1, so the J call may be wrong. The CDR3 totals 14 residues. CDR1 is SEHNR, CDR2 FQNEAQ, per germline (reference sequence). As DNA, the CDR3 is TGTGCCAGCAGCTTAATGAGACAGGGGAATGAGCAGTTCTTC. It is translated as CASSLMRQGNEQFF.

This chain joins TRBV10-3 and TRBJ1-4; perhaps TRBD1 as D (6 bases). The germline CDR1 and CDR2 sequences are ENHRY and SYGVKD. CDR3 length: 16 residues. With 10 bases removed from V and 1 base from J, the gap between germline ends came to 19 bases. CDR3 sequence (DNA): TGTGCCAGCAGCTGGGACACCGGGGGAACTAATGAAAAACTGTTTTTT. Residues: CASSWDTGGTNEKLFF.

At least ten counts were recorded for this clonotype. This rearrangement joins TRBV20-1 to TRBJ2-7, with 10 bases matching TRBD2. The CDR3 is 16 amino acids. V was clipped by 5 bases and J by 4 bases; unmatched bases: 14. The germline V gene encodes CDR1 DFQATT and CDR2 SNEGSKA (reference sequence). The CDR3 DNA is TGCAGTGCTGGACGACTGGTAGCGGGGGGCCGGTACGAGCAGTACTTC. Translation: CSAGRLVAGGRYEQYF.

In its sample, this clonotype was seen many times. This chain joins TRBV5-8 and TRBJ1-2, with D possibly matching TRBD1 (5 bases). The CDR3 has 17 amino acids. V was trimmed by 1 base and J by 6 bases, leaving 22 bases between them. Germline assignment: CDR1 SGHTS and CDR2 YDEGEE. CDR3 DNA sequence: TGTGCCAGCAGCTTGCTGCGGGGCCCAATCGGTCGAGATGGCTACACCTTC. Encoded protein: CASSLLRGPIGRDGYTF.

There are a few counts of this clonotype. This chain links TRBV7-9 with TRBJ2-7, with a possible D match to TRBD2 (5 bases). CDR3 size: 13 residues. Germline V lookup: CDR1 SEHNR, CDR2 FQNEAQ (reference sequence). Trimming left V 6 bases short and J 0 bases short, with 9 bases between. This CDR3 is CASSFDYSYEQYF. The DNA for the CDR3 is TGTGCCAGCAGTTTTGACTACTCCTACGAGCAGTACTTC.

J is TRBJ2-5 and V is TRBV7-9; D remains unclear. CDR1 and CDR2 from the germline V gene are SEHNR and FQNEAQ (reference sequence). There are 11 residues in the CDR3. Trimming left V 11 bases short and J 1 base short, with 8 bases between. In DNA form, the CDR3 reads TGTGCCTCAACCCCCCAAGAGACCCAGTACTTC. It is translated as CASTPQETQYF.

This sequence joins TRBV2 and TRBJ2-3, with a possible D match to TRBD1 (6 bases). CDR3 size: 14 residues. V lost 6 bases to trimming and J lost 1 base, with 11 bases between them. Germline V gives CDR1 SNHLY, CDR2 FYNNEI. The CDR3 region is CASRRGQRTDTQYF. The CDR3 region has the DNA TGTGCCAGCAGACGAGGACAGCGCACAGATACGCAGTATTTT.

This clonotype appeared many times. CDR3 bases: TGCAGCGTTGAAGTGGAGGGGCAGCAAGAGACCCAGTACTTC. Its protein is CSVEVEGQQETQYF. This chain connects TRBV29-1 to TRBJ2-5; tentative D call: TRBD2 (6 bases). Germline V lookup: CDR1 SQVTM, CDR2 ANQGSEA. Trimming cost V 1 base and J 2 bases, with 11 bases left between them. The CDR3 spans 14 residues.

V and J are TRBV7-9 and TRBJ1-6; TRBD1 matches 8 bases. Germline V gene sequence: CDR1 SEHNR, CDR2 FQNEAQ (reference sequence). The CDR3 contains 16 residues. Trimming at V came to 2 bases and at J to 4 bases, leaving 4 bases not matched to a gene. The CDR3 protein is CASSLLRQGYNSPLHF. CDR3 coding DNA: TGTGCCAGCAGCTTACTCCGACAGGGGTATAATTCACCCCTCCACTTT.

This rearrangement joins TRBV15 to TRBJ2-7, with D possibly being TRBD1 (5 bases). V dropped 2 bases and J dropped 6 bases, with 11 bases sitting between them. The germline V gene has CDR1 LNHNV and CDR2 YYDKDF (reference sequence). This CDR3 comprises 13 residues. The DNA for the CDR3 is TGTGCCACCAGCAGAACAGGAGTCCGCGAGCAGTACTTC. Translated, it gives CATSRTGVREQYF.

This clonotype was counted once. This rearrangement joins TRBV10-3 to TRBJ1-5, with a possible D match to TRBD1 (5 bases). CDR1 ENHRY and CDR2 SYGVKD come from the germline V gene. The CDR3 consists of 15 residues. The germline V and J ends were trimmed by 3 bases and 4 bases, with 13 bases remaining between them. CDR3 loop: CAISDLAGENQPQHF. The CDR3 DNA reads TGTGCCATCAGTGATTTAGCGGGGGAAAATCAGCCCCAGCATTTT.

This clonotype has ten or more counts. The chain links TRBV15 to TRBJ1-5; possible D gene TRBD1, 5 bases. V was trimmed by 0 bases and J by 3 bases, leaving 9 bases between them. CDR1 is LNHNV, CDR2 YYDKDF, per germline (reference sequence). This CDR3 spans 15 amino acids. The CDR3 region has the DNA TGTGCCACCAGCAGAGATTCGGGGCCCAATCAGCCCCAGCATTTT. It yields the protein CATSRDSGPNQPQHF. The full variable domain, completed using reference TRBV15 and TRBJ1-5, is DAMVIQNPRYQVTQFGKPVTLSCSQTLNHNVMYWYQQKSSQAPKLLFHYYDKDFNNEADTPDNFQSRRPNTSFCFLDIRSPGLGDTAMYLCATSRDSGPNQPQHFGDGTRLSIL.

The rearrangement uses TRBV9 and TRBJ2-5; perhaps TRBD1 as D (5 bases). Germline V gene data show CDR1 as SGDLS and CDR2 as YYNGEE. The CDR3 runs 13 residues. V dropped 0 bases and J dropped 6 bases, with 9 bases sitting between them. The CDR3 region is CASSVGGRKTQYF. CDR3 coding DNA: TGTGCCAGCAGCGTAGGGGGCAGGAAGACCCAGTACTTC.

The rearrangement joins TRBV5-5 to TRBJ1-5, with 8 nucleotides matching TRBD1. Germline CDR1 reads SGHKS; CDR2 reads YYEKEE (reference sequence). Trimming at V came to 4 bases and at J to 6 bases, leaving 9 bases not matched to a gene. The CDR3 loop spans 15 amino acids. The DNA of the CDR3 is TGTGCCAGCAGCCAGTTGACAGGGGTAGGTCAGCCCCAGCATTTT. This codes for CASSQLTGVGQPQHF.

The CDR3 loop is CASSPGPRNTEAFF. CDR3 DNA: TGTGCCAGCAGCCCGGGACCTAGAAACACTGAAGCTTTCTTT. The chain uses TRBV9 and TRBJ1-1; the D gene is possibly TRBD1 (5 bases). CDR3 length: 14 amino acids. Trimming stripped 4 bases from V and 2 bases from J, with 12 bases between. Germline V gives CDR1 SGDLS, CDR2 YYNGEE.

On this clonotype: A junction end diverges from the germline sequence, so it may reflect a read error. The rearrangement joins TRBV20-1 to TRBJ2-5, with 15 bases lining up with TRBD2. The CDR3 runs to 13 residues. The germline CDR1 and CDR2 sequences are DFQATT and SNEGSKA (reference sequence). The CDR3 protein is CSASVGLAGGEFF. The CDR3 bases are TGCAGTGCTAGTGTAGGACTAGCGGGAGGGGAGTTCTTC.

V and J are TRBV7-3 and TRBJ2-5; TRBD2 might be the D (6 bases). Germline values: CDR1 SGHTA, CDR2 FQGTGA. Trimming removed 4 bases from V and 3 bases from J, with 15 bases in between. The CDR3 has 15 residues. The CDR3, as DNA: TGTGCCAGCAGCTCCAATCGGAGGGACGAAGAGACCCAGTACTTC. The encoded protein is CASSSNRRDEETQYF.

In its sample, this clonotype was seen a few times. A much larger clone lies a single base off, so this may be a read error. CDR3 region: CSAEGGGTEAFF. The CDR3 region has the DNA TGCAGTGCCGAGGGGGGGGGCACTGAAGCTTTCTTT. The chain combines TRBV20-1 with TRBJ1-1, with D possibly matching TRBD1 (6 bases). CDR3 length equals 12 residues. Germline CDR1 DFQATT, CDR2 SNEGSKA (reference sequence). Trimming removed 6 bases from V and 4 bases from J, with 12 bases in between.

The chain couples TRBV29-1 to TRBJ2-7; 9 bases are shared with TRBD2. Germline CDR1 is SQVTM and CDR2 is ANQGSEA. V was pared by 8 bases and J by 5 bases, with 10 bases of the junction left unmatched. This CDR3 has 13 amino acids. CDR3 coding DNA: TGCAGCTTGTCCGGGACTAGCTACCACGAGCAGTACTTC. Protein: CSLSGTSYHEQYF.

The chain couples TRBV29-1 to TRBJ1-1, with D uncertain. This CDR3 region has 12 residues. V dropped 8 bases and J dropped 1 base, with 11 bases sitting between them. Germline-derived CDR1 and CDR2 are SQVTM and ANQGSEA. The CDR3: CSLPTENTEAFF. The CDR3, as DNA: TGCAGCTTGCCTACGGAGAACACTGAAGCTTTCTTT.

CDR3 nucleotide sequence: TGTGCCAGCAGCCGTCACACGAGACAGGGGATCTCCTACGAGCAGTACTTC. It translates to CASSRHTRQGISYEQYF. The chain employs TRBV2 and TRBJ2-7; TRBD1 matches 8 bases. Germline V CDR1 and CDR2: SNHLY, FYNNEI. Unmatched junction bases numbered 13, after V lost 6 bases and J lost 0 bases. The CDR3 contains 17 residues.

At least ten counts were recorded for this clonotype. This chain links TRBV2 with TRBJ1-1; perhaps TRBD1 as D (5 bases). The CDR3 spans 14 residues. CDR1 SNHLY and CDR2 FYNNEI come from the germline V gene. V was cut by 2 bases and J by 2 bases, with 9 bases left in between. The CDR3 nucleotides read TGTGCCAGCAGTGAAAGGCAGGGCAACACTGAAGCTTTCTTT. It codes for CASSERQGNTEAFF.

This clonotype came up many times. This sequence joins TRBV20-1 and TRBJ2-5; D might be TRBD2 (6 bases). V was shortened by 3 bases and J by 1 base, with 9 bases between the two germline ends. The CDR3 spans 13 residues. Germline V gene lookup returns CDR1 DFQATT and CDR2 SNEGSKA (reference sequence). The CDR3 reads CSASSGVQETQYF. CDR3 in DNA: TGCAGTGCTAGTTCGGGGGTCCAAGAGACCCAGTACTTC.

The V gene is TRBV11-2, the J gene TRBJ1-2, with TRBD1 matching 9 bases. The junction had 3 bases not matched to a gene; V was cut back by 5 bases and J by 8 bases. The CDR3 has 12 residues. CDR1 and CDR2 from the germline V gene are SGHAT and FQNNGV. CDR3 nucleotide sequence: TGTGCCAGCAGCCAGGGACAGGGCGGCTACACCTTC. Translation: CASSQGQGGYTF.